Listed below are T cell receptor beta chains from one sample, sequenced in a study of blood T cell repertoires in COVID-19. Profiled with immunoSEQ multiplex PCR; TCRdb holds only in-frame clones, not every one. Of about 250,000 clones listed, more than 75% are singletons. The sequenced material came from peripheral blood. These receptors were obtained from a woman aged 60-75 years who had recovered from COVID-19. The CDR3 runs from the conserved cysteine through the conserved F or W. The order of the fields is clone size, V gene, D gene, J gene, CDR3 DNA, CDR3 protein. The D gene is left open where the match is weak. Clone size is not always given. Where it is, it says once, few, many or a class for expanded clones.

>once|TRBV14|TRBD1|TRBJ1-1
TGTGCCAGCAGCACCTACAGGGGGCAGATCGAAGCTTTCTTT
CASSTYRGQIEAFF
>.|TRBV7-3|TRBD1|TRBJ2-1
TGTGCCAGCAGCGCAGACAGGGTCCAAAATGAGCAGTTCTTC
CASSADRVQNEQFF
>once|TRBV3-1/TRBV3-2|.|TRBJ1-6
TGTGCCAGCAGCCAAAGACAGTCGGCCACCAATTCACCCCTCCACTTT
CASSQRQSATNSPLHF
>.|TRBV5-4|TRBD1|TRBJ2-7
TGTGCCAGCAGCCTAGGGACAGCCACCTACGAGCAGTACTTC
CASSLGTATYEQYF
>.|TRBV6-2/TRBV6-3|TRBD2|TRBJ2-5
TGTGCCAGCAGCGGGGGGAAGGCCCAGTACTTC
CASSGGKAQYF
>.|TRBV7-3|.|TRBJ1-6
TGTGCCAGCAGCTTATTTCAGAATTCACCCCTCCACTTT
CASSLFQNSPLHF
>.|TRBV5-5|.|TRBJ2-5
TGTGCCAGCAGCTTAACAGATCAAGAGACCCAGTACTTC
CASSLTDQETQYF
>.|TRBV5-1|.|TRBJ1-2
TGCGCCAGCAGCCCCGCTAACACGGGACAAAACTATGGCTACACCTTC
CASSPANTGQNYGYTF
>.|TRBV6-4|TRBD1|TRBJ2-7
TGTGCCAGCAGCGCCTCAGAGGGGACAGGCAATACCTACGAGCAGTACTTC
CASSASEGTGNTYEQYF
>.|TRBV9|TRBD2|TRBJ2-3
TGTGCCAGCAGCGTACGCGCGGGGGGACTAGACCTTCGATATACGCAGTATTTT
CASSVRAGGLDLRYTQYF